These T cell receptor beta chains were read from a single sample in a study of graft-versus-host responses after intestinal transplantation. The table came from immunoSEQ multiplex PCR; TCRdb's copy has only in-frame clones and leaves some out. The table has tens of thousands of clones, around 90% seen once; the top ten hold around 1.8%. The specimen comprised ileum tissue, sampled approximately 370 days after transplant. These receptors all come from a human patient who received an intestinal transplant, so some T cells may come from the graft donor. The CDR3 runs from the conserved cysteine through the conserved F or W. Fields, in order: V gene, CDR3 protein.

V gene: TRBV30; CDR3 protein: CAWTLQGGDSFVNEKLFF
V gene: TRBV20-1; CDR3 protein: CSATLNYGYTF
V gene: TRBV11-3; CDR3 protein: CASSLQGVTDTQYF
V gene: TRBV15; CDR3 protein: CATSRDHGPGNTIYF
V gene: TRBV25-1; CDR3 protein: CASSEPLGRQETQYF
V gene: TRBV7-7; CDR3 protein: CASSDSSGGAKNEQFF
V gene: TRBV7-9; CDR3 protein: CASSTRTGRGYGYTF
V gene: TRBV6-5; CDR3 protein: CASSSTGTGYGYTF
V gene: TRBV19; CDR3 protein: CASGLAGAYEQYF
V gene: TRBV2; CDR3 protein: CASMYVNTEAFF
V gene: TRBV5-4; CDR3 protein: CASSFWGLAVYEQFF
V gene: TRBV27; CDR3 protein: CASSLTGFTYEQYF
V gene: TRBV18; CDR3 protein: CASSSGPGQGYEQYF
V gene: TRBV5-5; CDR3 protein: CASGKLEVNEQYF
V gene: TRBV4-1; CDR3 protein: CASSQEARRPKAQYF
V gene: TRBV7-7; CDR3 protein: CASAIGTNTEAFF
V gene: TRBV7-2; CDR3 protein: CASSLGQGLSYEQYF
V gene: TRBV29-1; CDR3 protein: CSVVAEISYEQYF
V gene: TRBV9; CDR3 protein: CASSERAGYTGELFF
V gene: TRBV6-4; CDR3 protein: CASSAGAGTEAFF
V gene: TRBV29-1; CDR3 protein: CSVEDPTSGLLGDEQFF
V gene: TRBV20-1; CDR3 protein: CSSIGETQYF
V gene: TRBV5-1; CDR3 protein: CASSPAPGSSSYEQYF
V gene: TRBV6-1; CDR3 protein: CASSEGRIVAYEQYF
V gene: TRBV18; CDR3 protein: CASSTRGPEAFF